Each of the 23 T cell receptor beta chains below was sequenced from the same sample in a study of cytomegalovirus exposure and HLA in healthy donors. Here immunoSEQ multiplex PCR was the method, and the copy in TCRdb shows in-frame clones only, minus some. The data hold tens of thousands of clones, with around 97% observed a single time. The source material was PBMCs. These receptors were collected from a man between 18 and 35 years old in good health and CMV-seronegative.

The V gene is TRBV5-5, the J gene TRBJ1-3; TRBD1 aligns across 7 bases. The V gene end was trimmed by 4 bases and the J gene end by 0 bases; junction bases not matched to a gene: 4. This CDR3 is 15 amino acids long. The V gene's germline CDR1 is SGHKS and CDR2 YYEKEE (reference sequence). The CDR3 region has the DNA TGTGCCAGCAGCCCACAGGGGATCTCTGGAAACACCATATATTTT. This codes for CASSPQGISGNTIYF. The whole variable domain, filled in from reference TRBV5-5 and TRBJ1-3, reads DAGVTQSPTHLIKTRGQQVTLRCSPISGHKSVSWYQQVLGQGPQFIFQYYEKEERGRGNFPDRFSARQFPNYSSELNVNALLLGDSALYLCASSPQGISGNTIYFGEGSWLTVV.

This clone has a single count. V usage is TRBV11-2 and J usage is TRBJ2-3; 9 bases fit TRBD2. Germline CDR1 and CDR2: SGHAT and FQNNGV. This CDR3 has 16 amino acids. The trim removed 5 bases at V and 1 base at J, leaving 7 bases unmatched. CDR3 amino acids: CASSPNSGSGTDTQYF. DNA of the CDR3: TGTGCCAGCAGCCCAAATAGCGGGAGCGGCACAGATACGCAGTATTTT.

The J gene is TRBJ2-3, the V gene TRBV18; D may be TRBD1 (6 bases). V was clipped by 0 bases and J by 3 bases, with 10 bases between them. The germline CDR1 and CDR2 sequences are KGHSH and LQKENI. The CDR3 is made up of 15 amino acids. CDR3 DNA sequence: TGTGCCAGCTCACCACCGGCCAGGGGTACAGATACGCAGTATTTT. Its translation is CASSPPARGTDTQYF. The variable domain in full, with the rest retrieved from reference TRBV18 and TRBJ2-3, is NAGVMQNPRHLVRRRGQEARLRCSPMKGHSHVYWYRQLPEEGLKFMVYLQKENIIDESGMPKERFSAEFPKEGPSILRIQQVVRGDSAAYFCASSPPARGTDTQYFGPGTRLTVL.

The chain recombines TRBV11-3 with TRBJ2-1, with 11 bases that match TRBD2. CDR1 and CDR2 (germline): SGHNT, YENEEA. J gave up 3 bases and V 5 bases, and 3 bases lay outside the gene matches. The CDR3 contains 15 residues. The CDR3 bases are TGTGCCAGCAGCCCAACTAGCGGGAGCTACAATGAGCAGTTCTTC. It codes for CASSPTSGSYNEQFF.

The V gene is TRBV6-1, the J gene TRBJ2-7; the D gene is possibly TRBD1 (6 bases). The CDR3 sequence is 15 residues long. CDR1 and CDR2 (germline): MNHNS, SASEGT. With 6 bases removed from V and 3 bases from J, the gap between germline ends came to 18 bases. In nucleotides, the CDR3 is TGTGCCAGCAGCCGTCAACAGGGTACAGGCTACGAGCAGTACTTC. Residues: CASSRQQGTGYEQYF.

The chain links TRBV6-6 to TRBJ2-7; 9 bases fit TRBD2. CDR3 length: 13 residues. The V gene end was trimmed by 5 bases and the J gene end by 4 bases; junction bases not matched to a gene: 3. Germline V CDR1 and CDR2: MNHNY, SVGAGI (reference sequence). CDR3 sequence reads: CASSLREGYEQYF. CDR3 in DNA: TGTGCCAGCAGTCTGCGGGAGGGATACGAGCAGTACTTC.

The genes are TRBV2 and TRBJ1-3; a weak D match, TRBD1 (6 bases). The CDR3 length is 15 residues. Trimming stripped 3 bases from V and 2 bases from J, with 11 bases between. Germline CDR1 reads SNHLY; CDR2 reads FYNNEI. The CDR3 DNA is TGTGCCAGCAGTGATCAGGGGCCGGCTGGAAACACCATATATTTT. The encoded protein is CASSDQGPAGNTIYF.

The V and J genes are TRBV27 and TRBJ1-1; D is ambiguous. The CDR3 sequence is 15 residues long. The V end was cut by 6 bases, the J end by 0 bases, with 14 bases between. Germline V CDR1 and CDR2: MNHEY, SMNVEV (reference sequence). CDR3 DNA: TGTGCCAGCAGCCTCGGGCGGGCGTTGAACACTGAAGCTTTCTTT. Its translation is CASSLGRALNTEAFF.

This sequence joins TRBV19 and TRBJ2-1, with TRBD2 matching 10 bases. Trimming removed 5 bases from V and 6 bases from J; junction bases left unmatched: 1. This CDR3 contains 13 residues. Germline lookup yields CDR1 LNHDA and CDR2 SQIVND (reference sequence). The CDR3 nucleotides read TGTGCCAGTAGTGGACTAGCGGTCAATGAGCAGTTCTTC. It specifies CASSGLAVNEQFF.

The chain carries TRBV28 and TRBJ1-2; 7 nucleotides match TRBD1. Unmatched junction bases numbered 5, after V lost 9 bases and J lost 1 base. CDR1 and CDR2 (germline): MDHEN, SYDVKM. The CDR3 is 13 amino acids. In DNA, the CDR3 is TGTGCCAGTAGGAGACAGGGTAACTATGGCTACACCTTC. Protein: CASRRQGNYGYTF.

The rearrangement joins TRBV28 to TRBJ2-7, with TRBD1 matching 7 bases. V shed 3 bases, J shed 3 bases, and the junction held 11 bases outside the gene matches. The CDR3 has 16 amino acids. CDR1 is MDHEN, CDR2 SYDVKM, per germline. Written as DNA, the CDR3 is TGTGCCAGCAGTTTCTCCCCCGGAAACAGGGGCTACGAGCAGTACTTC. Protein product: CASSFSPGNRGYEQYF.

The CDR3 region is CASSFSGSPLNEQFF. DNA for the CDR3: TGTGCCAGCAGTTTTAGCGGGAGTCCTCTGAATGAGCAGTTCTTC. The rearrangement joins TRBV27 to TRBJ2-1, with TRBD2 matching 9 bases. There are 15 residues in the CDR3. V lost 3 bases and J lost 7; bases outside the gene matches: 7. Germline CDR1 reads MNHEY; CDR2 reads SMNVEV (reference sequence).

The V call is TRBV5-1, the J call TRBJ1-2; 7 bases match TRBD1. Trimming removed 3 bases from V and 4 bases from J; junction bases left unmatched: 6. CDR3 size: 14 residues. Per the germline V gene, CDR1 is SGHRS and CDR2 is YFSETQ. The CDR3 region is CASSSPGQTYGYTF. CDR3 coding DNA: TGCGCCAGCAGCTCGCCGGGACAGACCTATGGCTACACCTTC.

The chain couples TRBV20-1 to TRBJ1-1, with unresolved D. The germline CDR1 and CDR2 sequences are DFQATT and SNEGSKA (reference sequence). CDR3 length equals 11 residues. V lost 2 bases, J lost 6 bases, and 7 bases lay in between. The CDR3 region is CSARRLAEAFF. CDR3 bases: TGCAGTGCTAGAAGACTGGCTGAAGCTTTCTTT.

The chain uses TRBV10-3 and TRBJ2-7, with no clear D. This CDR3 is 13 amino acids long. V was shortened by 7 bases and J by 1 base, with 11 bases between the two germline ends. Germline-derived CDR1 and CDR2 are ENHRY and SYGVKD. The CDR3 bases are TGTGCCATCATGGTTACGGAGTCCTACGAGCAGTACTTC. Encoded protein: CAIMVTESYEQYF.

The V and J genes are TRBV6-1 and TRBJ2-7, with TRBD1 identical over 8 bases. V gave up 7 bases and J gave up 0 bases; unmatched junction bases: 5. CDR1 is MNHNS and CDR2 is SASEGT in the germline V gene. The CDR3 contains 14 residues. The CDR3 is CASTRTGTSYEQYF. The CDR3 nucleotides read TGTGCCAGCACCCGGACAGGGACCTCCTACGAGCAGTACTTC.

The J gene is TRBJ1-3, the V gene TRBV28, with a weak D call TRBD1 (5 bases). CDR3 length: 14 residues. V gave up 2 bases and J gave up 8 bases, with 13 bases separating them. CDR1 MDHEN and CDR2 SYDVKM come from the germline V gene. In DNA, the CDR3 is TGTGCCAGCAGTTTAGGTGGAGGGGATGACACCATATATTTT. It yields the protein CASSLGGGDDTIYF.

This chain connects TRBV5-5 to TRBJ1-2, with 7 bases identical to TRBD1. Losses at the gene ends were 3 bases for V and 2 bases for J; bases not matched to a gene: 13. The germline V gene has CDR1 SGHKS and CDR2 YYEKEE (reference sequence). The CDR3 is 17 residues long. This CDR3 is CASSSALWGTVNYGYTF. The CDR3 nucleotides are TGTGCCAGCAGCTCCGCCCTCTGGGGGACAGTGAACTATGGCTACACCTTC.

J is TRBJ2-1 and V is TRBV6-6, with D maybe TRBD1 (5 bases). From germline, CDR1 is MNHNY and CDR2 SVGAGI (reference sequence). Trimming removed 6 bases from V and 5 bases from J, with 17 bases in between. The length of the CDR3 is 15 residues. The CDR3 region is CASSPRRQLDNEQFF. CDR3 coding DNA: TGTGCCAGCAGCCCACGGAGACAGCTAGACAATGAGCAGTTCTTC.

The chain links TRBV9 to TRBJ2-2, with D maybe TRBD2 (5 bases). V shed 3 bases and J shed 0 bases, with 12 bases lying between them. Germline values: CDR1 SGDLS, CDR2 YYNGEE. The CDR3 is made up of 16 amino acids. In DNA, the CDR3 is TGTGCCAGCAGCGGGTATAGCGATTCGAACACCGGGGAGCTGTTTTTT. This translates into CASSGYSDSNTGELFF.

The V call is TRBV28, the J call TRBJ1-5; D remains ambiguous. This CDR3 is 15 amino acids long. V lost 4 bases and J 6 bases, leaving 16 bases between the germline ends. From germline, CDR1 is MDHEN and CDR2 SYDVKM. CDR3 sequence (DNA): TGTGCCAGCAGTTATCAGGTAACGGAGGTTCAGCCCCAGCATTTT. It codes for CASSYQVTEVQPQHF.

The CDR3 sequence: CASSNRGNYGYTF. CDR3 nucleotides: TGTGCCAGCAGTAACAGGGGGAACTATGGCTACACCTTC. This chain joins TRBV6-1 and TRBJ1-2; 8 nucleotides line up with TRBD1. V lost 5 bases to trimming and J lost 2 bases; unmatched junction nucleotides: 1. The CDR3 sequence is 13 residues long. Germline values: CDR1 MNHNS, CDR2 SASEGT.

The rearrangement uses TRBV5-1 and TRBJ2-1; 11 nucleotides line up with TRBD2. V lost 0 bases, J lost 6 bases, and 2 bases stayed unmatched. Germline V gene data show CDR1 as SGHRS and CDR2 as YFSETQ. CDR3 size: 15 residues. The CDR3 sequence is CASSLGLAGFNEQFF. DNA for the CDR3: TGCGCCAGCAGCTTGGGACTAGCGGGATTCAATGAGCAGTTCTTC.